This T cell receptor (beta chain) is drawn from a study of T cell responses to AZD1222 COVID-19 vaccine (dated by TCRdb to the early 2020s). A note on the overall study: AZD1222 recipients whose second dose came at about 4 weeks and those whose second dose came at about 12 weeks were combined into one group, since spike-specific TCR depth and breadth did not differ between the two schedules. A total of approximately 240 trial participants underwent TCR sequencing, of whom 207 had received two doses of AZD1222 and about 25 had received two doses of the MenACWY control vaccine. Trial participants were enrolled by age into 18-55, 56-69 and 70-plus year subgroups, with around 150, 28 and 57 TCR-sequenced participants respectively. Results the study describes overall, beyond this receptor: Because no samples from the day 14 peak response were available, repertoires could be characterized only after the peak T cell response. In the small 56-69-year group, the increase in depth fell short of significance, most likely because of low power. Conclusions about previously exposed vaccinees are limited, since just six AZD1222 recipients were seropositive for SARS-CoV-2 at baseline. A significant rise in spike-specific TCR breadth and depth was observed after two AZD1222 doses relative to day 0 and relative to MenACWY recipients. Epitopes outside the regions mutated in the B.1.351 and B.1.1.7 variants were reportedly recognized by nearly half of the unique spike-specific TCRs. CD4 TCRs associated with the vaccine covered the entire spike protein, and the dominant responses were in regions 160-218 and 743-854. Participants were mostly white British and included more females than males, and it was suggested by the authors that clonal diversity may have been underestimated.

The CDR3 regions of human TCRbeta chains were subjected to immunosequencing. As for how the authors treated the data: Repertoire TCRs were checked for matches against a reference library of SARS-CoV-2-specific TCRs that had been generated using the MIRA antigen-specificity platform. Breadth was defined as the fraction of unique TCRs that were SARS-CoV-2-associated, and depth was defined as the fraction of total T cells that were SARS-CoV-2-associated. Using the MIRA data, each spike-specific TCR was mapped to the spike region that the TCR reacts to and placed in a CD4 or CD8 class. Log10-transformed breadth and depth values were compared by one-way ANOVA with Sidak's multiple comparisons tests. The clones in this table, taken by TCRdb from immuneACCESS, are in-frame only. Not every clone is retained; where verified, under half of the shortfall comes from an unresolved V gene, and the cause of the rest is unknown. The V and J calls and clone size come from that table; D and trimming were worked out from the DNA. In this sample the table shows roughly 60,000 clones, approximately 90% of which occur a single time. The leading ten clones occupy around 5% of the sample.

Comment on this clone: The antigen this receptor binds is unknown. No per-base quality is available; no much larger clone lies one base away.

Read against the paper, the sample's time point label means: baseline before first vaccination. Vaccinee samples came from UK trials COV001 and COV002, including a single-blind randomized controlled phase 2/3 trial of AZD1222 (ChAdOx1 nCoV-19) in healthy adults. For TCRbeta chain sequencing, PBMC samples from trial participants were taken at day 0 and at day 28 after the second dose. The origin of this receptor is an adult in good health. Specimen: peripheral blood, collected on day 0 of AZD1222 vaccination.

DNA sequence: TGTGCCAGCAGATATGGGACAGGGCAAAATAGCAATCAGCCCCAGCATTTT. The encoded protein is CASRYGTGQNSNQPQHF. The V and J segments used are TRBV5-5 and TRBJ1-5; TRBD1 matches 9 bases in the middle. CDR1 SGHKS and CDR2 YYEKEE are derived from the germline V gene (reference sequence). Ends trimmed: V by 5 bases, J by 0 bases; bases unmatched to a gene: 9. From the cysteine through the phenylalanine, the CDR3 covers 17 amino acids. Solely the CDR3 DNA is kept, with 51 bases framed from the first base.